This record looks at one T cell receptor (beta chain) sequence and its context. What it binds is unknown. The data derive from a study of T cell responses to AZD1222 COVID-19 vaccine. CDR3 length equals 16 residues. J lost 7 bases, V lost 5 bases, and 11 bases had no gene match. The V gene's germline CDR1 is LGHDT and CDR2 YNNKEL (reference sequence). Study results and caveats: The reported proportion of spike-specific TCRs targeting unmutated variant regions was nearly half.

Second-dose groups at about 4 or about 12 weeks were pooled. Clones were sequenced by immunoSEQ multiplex PCR, and TCRdb holds only the in-frame ones, with some missing. This table has some 150,000 clones, over 80% appearing once. The sequenced sample was peripheral blood, obtained 28 days after the second AZD1222 dose. The chain links TRBV3-1 (or the pseudogene TRBV3-2) to TRBJ1-6, with 7 bases that match TRBD1. The sequence came from an adult who received the AZD1222 COVID-19 vaccine. The CDR3 is CASSASTGRVNSPLHF. CDR3 in DNA: TGTGCCAGCAGCGCATCGACAGGGAGGGTGAATTCACCCCTCCACTTT.